Shown below are 10 T cell receptor beta chains from a single sample sequenced in a study of blood T cell repertoires in COVID-19. Some clones are missing from TCRdb's copy, which holds only in-frame ones; the method was immunoSEQ multiplex PCR. This table holds more than 100,000 clones, approximately 83% found once. The sequencing input was peripheral blood. These receptors were taken from a man older than 75 with acute or convalescent COVID-19.

This chain links TRBV7-3 with TRBJ1-1, with TRBD1 matching over 7 bases. CDR1 and CDR2 from the germline V gene are SGHTA and FQGTGA. The CDR3 spans 13 residues. Germline trimming cut 5 bases from V and 3 bases from J; bases unmatched to any gene: 3. The CDR3 region is CASSLQGDTEAFF. Here the CDR3 DNA reads TGTGCCAGCAGCCTTCAGGGGGACACTGAAGCTTTCTTT.

The chain has TRBV5-1 and TRBJ1-1; tentatively, D is TRBD1 (6 bases). V lost 2 bases and J lost 3, with 11 bases in between. The CDR3 consists of 14 residues. The V gene's germline CDR1 is SGHRS and CDR2 YFSETQ. The CDR3 protein is CASSFIQGDTEAFF. Here the CDR3 DNA reads TGCGCCAGCAGCTTCATACAGGGAGACACTGAAGCTTTCTTT.

The chain carries TRBV5-1 and TRBJ2-1, with 7 bases fitting TRBD2. Germline V gene lookup returns CDR1 SGHRS and CDR2 YFSETQ. With 0 bases clipped from V and 4 bases from J, the junction kept 4 bases outside the gene matches. The CDR3 contains 15 residues. The CDR3, as DNA: TGCGCCAGCAGCTTGGGAGGGAGGGAGTACAATGAGCAGTTCTTC. This translates into CASSLGGREYNEQFF. Based on the CDR3 plus reference TRBV5-1 and TRBJ2-1, the full variable domain is KAGVTQTPRYLIKTRGQQVTLSCSPISGHRSVSWYQQTPGQGLQFLFEYFSETQRNKGNFPGRFSGRQFSNSRSEMNVSTLELGDSALYLCASSLGGREYNEQFFGPGTRLTVL.

J is TRBJ2-2 and V is TRBV27; D may be TRBD1 (5 bases). Trimming took 2 bases from V and 0 from J, leaving 13 bases between them. The CDR3 runs to 17 residues. Germline CDR1 reads MNHEY; CDR2 reads SMNVEV (reference sequence). The CDR3 region has the DNA TGTGCCAGCAGTTTAGGGTGGGGCAGCCCGAACACCGGGGAGCTGTTTTTT. Translation gives CASSLGWGSPNTGELFF.

The chain uses TRBV19 and TRBJ2-3; 14 bases map to TRBD2. In germline, CDR1 is LNHDA, CDR2 SQIVND (reference sequence). With 4 bases clipped from V and 2 bases from J, the junction kept 8 bases outside the gene matches. CDR3 length equals 18 residues. In DNA form, the CDR3 reads TGTGCCAGTAGTAGGGGGACTAGCGGGGGCGCTTTCACAGATACGCAGTATTTT. This encodes CASSRGTSGGAFTDTQYF.

This rearrangement joins TRBV20-1 to TRBJ2-1, with D perhaps TRBD2 (7 bases). Trimming pared 3 bases from V and 9 bases from J, leaving 21 bases between. Germline V gene sequence: CDR1 DFQATT, CDR2 SNEGSKA (reference sequence). The CDR3 runs 15 residues. CDR3 amino acids: CSASLTGGTGSEQFF. CDR3 bases: TGCAGTGCTAGTCTGACGGGGGGCACGGGTAGTGAGCAGTTCTTC.

This chain connects TRBV6-2 or TRBV6-3 to TRBJ2-7, with TRBD1 matching 10 bases. The germline V gene encodes CDR1 MNHEY and CDR2 SVGEGT. The CDR3 spans 15 residues. Losses at the gene ends were 4 bases for V and 7 bases for J; bases not matched to a gene: 10. CDR3 coding DNA: TGTGCCAGCAGTTCCGCCGGGACAGGGGCGGGGGAGCAGTACTTC. Its protein is CASSSAGTGAGEQYF.

The rearrangement joins TRBV19 to TRBJ2-1, with D possibly TRBD2 on 7 matching bases. Germline CDR1 is LNHDA and CDR2 is SQIVND (reference sequence). The CDR3 length is 16 residues. Trimming shortened V by 4 bases and J by 7 bases, and 20 bases separated the two germline ends. CDR3 in DNA: TGTGCCAGTAGTACGGTTTCGGGGGGCTTTGGGAATGAGCAGTTCTTC. It encodes CASSTVSGGFGNEQFF.

This sequence joins TRBV19 and TRBJ2-5; the D gene is possibly TRBD2 (6 bases). This CDR3 is 15 amino acids long. The germline CDR1 and CDR2 sequences are LNHDA and SQIVND (reference sequence). V was trimmed by 4 bases and J by 4 bases, leaving 16 bases between them. CDR3 protein: CASSTAWVGGETQYF. DNA for the CDR3: TGTGCCAGTAGTACCGCCTGGGTCGGGGGAGAGACCCAGTACTTC.

The J gene is TRBJ1-5, the V gene TRBV7-2; weak D call: TRBD1 (5 bases). The CDR3 loop spans 15 amino acids. V dropped 4 bases and J dropped 7 bases, with 17 bases sitting between them. Germline lookup yields CDR1 SGHTA and CDR2 FQGNSA. The CDR3, as DNA: TGTGCCAGCAGCTCGAAATGGGGCGACCCGCAGCCCCAGCATTTT. It codes for CASSSKWGDPQPQHF.